This T cell receptor (beta chain) was documented in a study of beta chain features in type 1 diabetes. Study-wide findings and caveats: Sequencing the cDNA could make cells with high TCR expression show up more than they should. Across all four CD4+ subsets, people with type 1 diabetes showed modestly shorter TCRB CDR3s. Insertions at VDJ junctions were less frequent in type 1 diabetes patients. These patients also deleted more nucleotides at the same junctions. The similarity of naive, central memory and Treg TCRB repertoires appeared greater among patients than among healthy donors.

Expressed TCRB transcripts were sequenced because the entire RNA isolate underwent reverse transcription. Measured with immunoSEQ multiplex PCR; TCRdb has only the in-frame clones, and not every one. The table has fewer than 400,000 clones, about a tenth seen once. Only one heparinised blood draw was taken per donor, and its volume averaged about 116 mL. A few counts support this clone. The antigen is undetermined. V was pared by 5 bases and J by 3 bases, with 6 bases between. The CDR3 extends over 12 amino acids. Germline CDR1 is MNHNY and CDR2 is SVGAGI (reference sequence). This TCR was sampled from a man younger than 45 with type 1 diabetes. The chain combines TRBV6-6 with TRBJ2-3; TRBD1 might be the D (5 bases). Material for sequencing was central memory CD4+ T cells from blood. CDR3 nucleotide sequence: TGTGCCAGCAGTGACAGAACAGATACGCAGTATTTT. Protein: CASSDRTDTQYF.